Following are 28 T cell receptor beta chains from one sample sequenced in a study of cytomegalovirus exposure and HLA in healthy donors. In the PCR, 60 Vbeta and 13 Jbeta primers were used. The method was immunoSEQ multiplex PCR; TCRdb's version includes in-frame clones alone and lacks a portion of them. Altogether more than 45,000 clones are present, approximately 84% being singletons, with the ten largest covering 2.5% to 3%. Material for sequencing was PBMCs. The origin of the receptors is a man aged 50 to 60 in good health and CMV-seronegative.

The CDR3: CASSPTTGTTEAFF. For the CDR3, the DNA is TGTGCCAGCTCACCTACCACAGGGACCACTGAAGCTTTCTTT. This chain links TRBV18 with TRBJ1-1; tentative D call: TRBD1 (6 bases). V lost 3 bases, J lost 4 bases, and 12 bases lay in between. The CDR3 is made up of 14 amino acids. Germline V lookup: CDR1 KGHSH, CDR2 LQKENI.

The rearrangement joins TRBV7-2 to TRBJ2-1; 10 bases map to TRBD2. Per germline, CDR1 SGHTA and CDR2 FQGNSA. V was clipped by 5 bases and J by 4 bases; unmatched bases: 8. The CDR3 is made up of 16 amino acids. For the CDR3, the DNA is TGTGCCAGCAGCATGTCAGCGGGGGGGCCGTACAATGAGCAGTTCTTC. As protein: CASSMSAGGPYNEQFF.

CDR3 in amino acids: CSAISGGTTEAFF. The CDR3 DNA reads TGCAGCGCGATTTCAGGGGGCACGACTGAAGCTTTCTTT. The rearrangement joins TRBV29-1 to TRBJ1-1; TRBD1 matches at 8 bases. The germline V gene encodes CDR1 SQVTM and CDR2 ANQGSEA. The CDR3 runs 13 residues. The V gene end was trimmed by 7 bases and the J gene end by 5 bases; junction bases not matched to a gene: 9.

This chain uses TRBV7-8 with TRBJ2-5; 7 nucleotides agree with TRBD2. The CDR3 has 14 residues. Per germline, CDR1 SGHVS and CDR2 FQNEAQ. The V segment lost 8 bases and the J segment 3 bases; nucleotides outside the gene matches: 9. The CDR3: CASSPDGGKETQYF. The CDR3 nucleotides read TGTGCCAGCTCACCCGACGGGGGGAAAGAGACCCAGTACTTC. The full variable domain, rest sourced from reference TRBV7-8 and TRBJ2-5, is GAGVSQSPRYKVAKRGQDVALRCDPISGHVSLFWYQQALGQGPEFLTYFQNEAQLDKSGLPSDRFFAERPEGSVSTLKIQRTQQEDSAVYLCASSPDGGKETQYFGPGTRLLVL.

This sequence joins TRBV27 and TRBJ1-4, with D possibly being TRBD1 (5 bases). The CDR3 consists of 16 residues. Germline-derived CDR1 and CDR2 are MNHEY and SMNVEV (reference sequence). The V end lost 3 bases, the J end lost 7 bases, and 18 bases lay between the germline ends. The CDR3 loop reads CASSFSPGRRGEKLFF. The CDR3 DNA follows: TGTGCCAGCAGTTTTTCCCCAGGGCGTAGGGGTGAAAAACTGTTTTTT.

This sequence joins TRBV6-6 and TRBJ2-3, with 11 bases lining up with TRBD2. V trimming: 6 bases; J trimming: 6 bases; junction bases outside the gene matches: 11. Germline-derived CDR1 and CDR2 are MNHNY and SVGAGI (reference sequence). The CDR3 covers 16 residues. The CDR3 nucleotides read TGTGCCAGCAGCTGGGACAGGGCTAGCGGGGGGGATACGCAGTATTTT. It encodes CASSWDRASGGDTQYF.

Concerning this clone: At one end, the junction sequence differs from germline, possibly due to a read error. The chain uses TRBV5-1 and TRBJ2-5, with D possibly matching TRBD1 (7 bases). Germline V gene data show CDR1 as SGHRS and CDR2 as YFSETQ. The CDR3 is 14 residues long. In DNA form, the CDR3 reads TGCGCCAGCAGTTTGGTCAGGGGGGAAGAGACCCAGTACTTC. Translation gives CASSLVRGEETQYF.

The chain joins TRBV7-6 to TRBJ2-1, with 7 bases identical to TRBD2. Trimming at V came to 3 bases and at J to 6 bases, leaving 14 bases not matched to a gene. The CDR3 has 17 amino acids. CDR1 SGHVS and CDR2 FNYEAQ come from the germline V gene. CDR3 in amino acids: CASSFPNGGDYPNEQFF. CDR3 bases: TGTGCCAGCAGCTTTCCAAACGGCGGGGACTACCCCAATGAGCAGTTCTTC.

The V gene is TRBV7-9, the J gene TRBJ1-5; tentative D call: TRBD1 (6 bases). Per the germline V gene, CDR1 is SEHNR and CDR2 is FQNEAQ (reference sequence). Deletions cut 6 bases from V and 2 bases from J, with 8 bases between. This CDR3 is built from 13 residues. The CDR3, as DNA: TGTGCCAGCAGTCGGACAGGCAATCAGCCCCAGCATTTT. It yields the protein CASSRTGNQPQHF.

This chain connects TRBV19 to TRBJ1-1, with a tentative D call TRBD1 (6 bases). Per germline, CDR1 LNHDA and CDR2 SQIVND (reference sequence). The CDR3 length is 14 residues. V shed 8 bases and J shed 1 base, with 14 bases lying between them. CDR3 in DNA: TGTGCCAGTCGGTATCGACAGGAGAACACTGAAGCTTTCTTT. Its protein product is CASRYRQENTEAFF.

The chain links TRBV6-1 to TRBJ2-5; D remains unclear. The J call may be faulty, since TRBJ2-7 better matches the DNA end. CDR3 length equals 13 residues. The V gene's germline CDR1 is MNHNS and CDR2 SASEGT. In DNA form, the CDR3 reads TGTGCCAGCAGTGAAGGGGCAACCTACGAGCAGTACTTC. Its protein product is CASSEGATYEQYF.

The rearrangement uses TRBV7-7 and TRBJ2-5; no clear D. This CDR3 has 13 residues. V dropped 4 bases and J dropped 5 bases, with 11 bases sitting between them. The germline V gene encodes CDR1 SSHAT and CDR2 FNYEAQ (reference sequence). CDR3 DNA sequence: TGTGCCAGCAGCTCGACTCCAAGGGAGACCCAGTACTTC. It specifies CASSSTPRETQYF.

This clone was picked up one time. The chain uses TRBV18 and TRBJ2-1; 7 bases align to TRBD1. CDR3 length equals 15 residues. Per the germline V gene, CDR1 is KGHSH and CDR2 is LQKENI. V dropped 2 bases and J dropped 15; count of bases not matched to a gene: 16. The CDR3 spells CASSPGVLGLGDRFF. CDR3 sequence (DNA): TGTGCCAGCTCACCAGGGGTCCTGGGCCTGGGGGACAGGTTCTTC.

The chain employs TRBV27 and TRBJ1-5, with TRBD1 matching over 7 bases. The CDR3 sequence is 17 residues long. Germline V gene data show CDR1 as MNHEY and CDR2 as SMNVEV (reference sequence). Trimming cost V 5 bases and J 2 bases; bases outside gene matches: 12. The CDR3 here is CASSPVDRVGGNQPQHF. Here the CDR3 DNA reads TGTGCCAGCAGTCCCGTAGACAGGGTGGGTGGCAATCAGCCCCAGCATTTT.

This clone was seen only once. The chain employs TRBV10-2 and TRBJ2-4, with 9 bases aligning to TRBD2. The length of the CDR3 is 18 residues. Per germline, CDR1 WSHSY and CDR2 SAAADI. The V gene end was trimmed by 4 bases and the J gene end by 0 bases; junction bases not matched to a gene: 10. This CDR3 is CASSGAGGTNLAKNIQYF. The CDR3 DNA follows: TGCGCCAGCAGTGGAGCGGGGGGAACCAATCTAGCCAAAAACATTCAGTACTTC.

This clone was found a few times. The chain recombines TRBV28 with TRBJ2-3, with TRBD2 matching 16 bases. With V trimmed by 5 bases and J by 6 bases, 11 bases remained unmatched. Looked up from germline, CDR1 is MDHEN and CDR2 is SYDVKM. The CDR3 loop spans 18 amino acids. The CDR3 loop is CASSGPGTSGGAVDTQYF. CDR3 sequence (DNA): TGTGCCAGCAGTGGACCCGGGACTAGCGGGGGGGCCGTCGATACGCAGTATTTT. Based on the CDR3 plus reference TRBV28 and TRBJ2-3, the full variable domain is DVKVTQSSRYLVKRTGEKVFLECVQDMDHENMFWYRQDPGLGLRLIYFSYDVKMKEKGDIPEGYSVSREKKERFSLILESASTNQTSMYLCASSGPGTSGGAVDTQYFGPGTRLTVL.

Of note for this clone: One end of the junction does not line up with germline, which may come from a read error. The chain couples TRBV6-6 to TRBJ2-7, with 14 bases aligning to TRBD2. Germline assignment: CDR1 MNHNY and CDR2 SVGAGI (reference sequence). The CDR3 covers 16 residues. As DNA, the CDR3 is TGTGCCAGCAAGGGGACTAGCGGGGGCGTCTCCTGCGAGCAGTACTTC. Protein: CASKGTSGGVSCEQYF.

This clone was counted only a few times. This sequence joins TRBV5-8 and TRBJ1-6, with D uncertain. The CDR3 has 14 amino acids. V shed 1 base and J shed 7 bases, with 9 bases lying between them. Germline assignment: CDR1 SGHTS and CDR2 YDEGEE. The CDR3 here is CASSLKTPNSPLHF. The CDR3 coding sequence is TGTGCCAGCAGCTTGAAGACACCGAATTCACCCCTCCACTTT. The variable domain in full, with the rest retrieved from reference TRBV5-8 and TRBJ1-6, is EAGVTQSPTHLIKTRGQQATLRCSPISGHTSVYWYQQALGLGLQFLLWYDEGEERNRGNFPPRFSGRQFPNYSSELNVNALELEDSALYLCASSLKTPNSPLHFGNGTRLTVT.

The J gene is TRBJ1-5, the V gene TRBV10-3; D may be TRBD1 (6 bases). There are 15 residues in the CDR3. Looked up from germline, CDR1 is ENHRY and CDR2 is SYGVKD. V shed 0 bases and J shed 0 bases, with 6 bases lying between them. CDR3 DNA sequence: TGTGCCATCAGTGAGTCGGACAGTAGCAATCAGCCCCAGCATTTT. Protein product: CAISESDSSNQPQHF.

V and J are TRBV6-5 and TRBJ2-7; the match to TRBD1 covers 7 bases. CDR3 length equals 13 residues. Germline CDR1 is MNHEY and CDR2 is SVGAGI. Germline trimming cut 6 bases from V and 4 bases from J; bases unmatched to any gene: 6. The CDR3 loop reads CASRETGIYEQYF. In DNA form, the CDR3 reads TGTGCCAGCAGAGAGACAGGGATATACGAGCAGTACTTC.

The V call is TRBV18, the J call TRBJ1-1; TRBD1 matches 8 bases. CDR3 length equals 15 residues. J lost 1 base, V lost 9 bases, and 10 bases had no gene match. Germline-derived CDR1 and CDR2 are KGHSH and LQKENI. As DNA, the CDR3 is TGTGCCAGTTCCGCCGGGACAGGAGCGAACACTGAAGCTTTCTTT. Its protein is CASSAGTGANTEAFF.

CDR3 residues: CASGLDRFGPQHF. In DNA, the CDR3 is TGTGCTAGTGGTTTGGACAGGTTTGGGCCCCAGCATTTT. The J gene is TRBJ1-5, the V gene TRBV12-5; TRBD1 might be the D (5 bases). Germline-derived CDR1 and CDR2 are LGHNT and FRNRAP. V gave up 1 base and J gave up 9 bases, with 10 bases separating them. The CDR3 contains 13 residues.

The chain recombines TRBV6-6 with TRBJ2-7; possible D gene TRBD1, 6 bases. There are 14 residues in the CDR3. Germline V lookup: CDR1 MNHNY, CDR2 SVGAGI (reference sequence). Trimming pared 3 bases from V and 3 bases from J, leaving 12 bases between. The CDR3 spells CASSYSGAVYEQYF. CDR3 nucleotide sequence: TGTGCCAGCAGTTATTCAGGGGCCGTCTACGAGCAGTACTTC.

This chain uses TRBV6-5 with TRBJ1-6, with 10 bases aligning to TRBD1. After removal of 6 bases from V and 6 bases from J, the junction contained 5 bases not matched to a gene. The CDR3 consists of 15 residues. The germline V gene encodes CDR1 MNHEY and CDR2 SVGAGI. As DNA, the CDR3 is TGTGCCAGCAGCTTTCGACAGGGGGCTAATTCACCCCTCCACTTT. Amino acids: CASSFRQGANSPLHF.

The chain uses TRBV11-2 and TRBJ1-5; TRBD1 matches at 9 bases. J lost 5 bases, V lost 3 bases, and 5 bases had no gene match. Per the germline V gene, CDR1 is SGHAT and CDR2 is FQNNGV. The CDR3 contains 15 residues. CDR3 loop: CASSFGTGLYQPQHF. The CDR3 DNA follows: TGTGCCAGCAGCTTTGGGACAGGGTTATATCAGCCCCAGCATTTT.

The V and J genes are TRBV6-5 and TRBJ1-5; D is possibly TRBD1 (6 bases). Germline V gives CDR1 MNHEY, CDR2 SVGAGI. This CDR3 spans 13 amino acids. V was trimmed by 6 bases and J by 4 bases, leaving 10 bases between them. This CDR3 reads CASSRTGNQPQHF. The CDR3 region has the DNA TGTGCCAGCAGCAGAACAGGGAATCAGCCCCAGCATTTT.

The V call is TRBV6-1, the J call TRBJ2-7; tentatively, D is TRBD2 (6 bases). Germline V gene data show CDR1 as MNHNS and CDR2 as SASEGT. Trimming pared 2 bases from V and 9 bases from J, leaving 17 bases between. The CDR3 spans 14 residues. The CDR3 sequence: CASSEIRGNTGQYF. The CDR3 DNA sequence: TGTGCCAGCAGTGAAATTCGGGGGAACACGGGGCAGTACTTC.

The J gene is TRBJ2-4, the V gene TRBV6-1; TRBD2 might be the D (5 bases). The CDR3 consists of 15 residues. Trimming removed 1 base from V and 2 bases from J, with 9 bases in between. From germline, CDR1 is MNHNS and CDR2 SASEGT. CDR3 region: CASSEVTGTKNIQYF. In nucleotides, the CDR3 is TGTGCCAGCAGTGAAGTAACGGGGACCAAAAACATTCAGTACTTC.